The rows below give T cell receptor beta chains drawn from one sample of a study of cytomegalovirus exposure and HLA in healthy donors. Profiling relied on immunoSEQ multiplex PCR, and the TCRdb table lists in-frame clones only, not all of them. The sample lists roughly 44,000 clones, more than 65% occurring once. The sequenced material came from PBMCs. These receptors originate from a man in his fifties in good health and CMV-seronegative. CDR3s include the opening cysteine and the closing phenylalanine or tryptophan. A D gene is named only where the DNA matches it firmly. Size values are once, few and many counts, or a class for expanded clones, and some rows have none.

clone size	V gene	J gene	D gene	CDR3 DNA	CDR3 protein
NA	TRBV29-1	TRBJ2-3	TRBD2	TGCAGCGTTAGGACTAGCGGGGGGTCAGATACGCAGTATTTT	CSVRTSGGSDTQYF
once	TRBV21-1	TRBJ1-2	NA	TGTGCCACCCGAAGCCCCCAGGTCGGCTATGGCTACACCTTC	CATRSPQVGYGYTF
NA	TRBV9	TRBJ2-5	NA	TGTGCCAGCAGCCTACCTGGGGGGGGCTTAGGAGAGACCCAGTACTTC	CASSLPGGGLGETQYF
NA	TRBV29-1	TRBJ1-1	TRBD1	TGCAGCGTCCAGGGGGCGAACACTGAAGCTTTCTTT	CSVQGANTEAFF
NA	TRBV2	TRBJ1-2	TRBD1	TGTGCCAGCACCCGGGACAGGGTCTATGGCTACACCTTC	CASTRDRVYGYTF
once	TRBV10-3	TRBJ1-5	TRBD1	TGTGCCATCAGTGGAGTTGACAGGGATCAGCCCCAGCATTTT	CAISGVDRDQPQHF
once	TRBV2	TRBJ2-1	TRBD2	TGTGCCAGCAGAAAAAGAGGGCCCGGGACTAGCGCAAACAATGAGCAGTTCTTC	CASRKRGPGTSANNEQFF
NA	TRBV6-1	TRBJ2-2	TRBD1	TGTGCCAGCACCCGGGACAGGTACACCGGGGAGCTGTTTTTT	CASTRDRYTGELFF
NA	TRBV7-2	TRBJ2-1	NA	TGTGCCAGCAGCTTAGGTTTCGATGAGCAGTTCTTC	CASSLGFDEQFF
medium-sized	TRBV19	TRBJ2-3	TRBD2	TGTGCCAGTGACTCCGGGACTAGCGGAGATACGCAGTATTTT	CASDSGTSGDTQYF
NA	TRBV5-1	TRBJ2-7	NA	TGCGCCAGCAGTGGAGGGGTAGCTATGGACTACGAGCAGTACTTC	CASSGGVAMDYEQYF
NA	TRBV6-5	TRBJ2-1	TRBD2	TGTGCCAGCGGACTAGCGGGAGTGGATGAGCAGTTCTTC	CASGLAGVDEQFF
NA	TRBV6-5	TRBJ2-1	NA	TGTGCCAGCAGCTCCGGGTTAAACAATGAGCAGTTCTTC	CASSSGLNNEQFF
NA	TRBV15	TRBJ1-1	NA	TGTGCCACCAGCAGGGGTATAGCAGGGTACACTGAAGCTTTCTTT	CATSRGIAGYTEAFF
NA	TRBV28	TRBJ1-2	TRBD1	TGTGCCAGCAGTGGCAGGGACAGGATCTATGGCTACACCTTC	CASSGRDRIYGYTF
few	TRBV11-1	TRBJ2-1	TRBD1	TGTGCCAGCAGCTTAGGGGACAGGGCCTACAATGAGCAGTTCTTC	CASSLGDRAYNEQFF
NA	TRBV18	TRBJ1-4	TRBD1	TGTGCCAGCTCACGAGCCGGGACAGGGGGCGAAAAACTGTTTTTT	CASSRAGTGGEKLFF
NA	TRBV5-1	TRBJ1-1	TRBD1	TGCGCCAGCAACCGGGGACAGACGAACACTGAAGCTTTCTTT	CASNRGQTNTEAFF
NA	TRBV2	TRBJ2-3	TRBD2	TGTGCCAGCAGGGGACTAGCGAGGACAGATACGCAGTATTTT	CASRGLARTDTQYF
NA	TRBV12-5	TRBJ2-5	TRBD1	TGTGCTACTCAGAGGACAGGGATGTACCAAGAGACCCAGTACTTC	CATQRTGMYQETQYF
NA	TRBV6-1	TRBJ1-1	NA	TGTGCCAGCCTGGGGAGTTGGTTGAACACTGAAGCTTTCTTT	CASLGSWLNTEAFF
NA	TRBV27	TRBJ2-7	TRBD2	TGTGCCAGCAGTCCCGGGACTAGCGGATACGAGCAGTACTTC	CASSPGTSGYEQYF
NA	TRBV5-1	TRBJ1-1	NA	TGCGCCAGCAGCACAACCCAGGTGATGAACACTGAAGCTTTCTTT	CASSTTQVMNTEAFF
NA	TRBV7-4	TRBJ2-7	NA	TGTGCCAGCAGCCACTCCTACGAGCAGTACTTC	CASSHSYEQYF
NA	TRBV7-9	TRBJ1-2	NA	TGTTCCAGCAGCTTCGCAGGGTCAGGGGACGGCTACACCTTC	CSSSFAGSGDGYTF
NA	TRBV6-1	TRBJ1-2	NA	TGTGCCAGCAGTGCTTATCCGGCCCCGGCGGCCTATGGCTACACCTTC	CASSAYPAPAAYGYTF
NA	TRBV30	TRBJ2-3	NA	TGTGCCTGGAGTGCGGGTACGCAGTATTTT	CAWSAGTQYF
NA	TRBV19	TRBJ1-1	TRBD1	TGTGCCAGTAGTATAGGGACAGGCCCTGAAGCTTTCTTT	CASSIGTGPEAFF